Following are 2 T cell receptor beta chains from one sample sequenced in a study of Ad26.COV2.S vaccination and SARS-CoV-2 variants. The treatment is: 15 to 20 received Ad26.COV2.S at low or high dose, single or two shots; roughly five received placebo; per-sample allocation not given. Collection of the samples took place on day 63 after the first injection of vaccine or placebo. Only in-frame clones appear in the TCRdb table, and some are missing; sequencing was by immunoSEQ multiplex PCR. The sample lists some 350,000 clones, roughly 90% occurring once. Sequenced material: peripheral blood, taken in a trial of Ad26.COV2.S vaccine versus placebo. The receptors here all came from a person between 18 and 59 years old who received the Ad26.COV2.S COVID-19 vaccine or a placebo.

The chain carries TRBV6-5 and TRBJ1-5, with D hard to call. Trimming left V 1 base short and J 9 bases short, with 13 bases between. The CDR3 is 14 residues long. CDR1 is MNHEY, CDR2 SVGAGI, per germline. CDR3: CASSYLDRAMPQHF. Here the CDR3 DNA reads TGTGCCAGCAGTTACTTGGACCGAGCGATGCCCCAGCATTTT.

The chain joins TRBV7-2 to TRBJ1-1; D uncertain. The V end was cut by 3 bases, the J end by 0 bases, with 5 bases between. The CDR3 runs 13 residues. CDR1 and CDR2 (germline): SGHTA, FQGNSA. CDR3 residues: CASSFRVNTEAFF. The CDR3 DNA reads as TGTGCCAGCAGCTTTAGAGTGAACACTGAAGCTTTCTTT.